One and the same sample provided the 29 T cell receptor beta chains below, sequenced in a study of T cell responses to AZD1222 COVID-19 vaccine. Method: immunoSEQ multiplex PCR; TCRdb's copy keeps in-frame clones and lacks some. Of 130,000 or so clones detected, 85% to 90% appear once; the ten largest clones hold approximately 12%. The source was peripheral blood, collected on day 0 of AZD1222 vaccination. The receptor set was obtained from an adult in good health.

The chain employs TRBV20-1 and TRBJ1-1; no firm D call. Germline loops: CDR1 DFQATT, CDR2 SNEGSKA (reference sequence). The length of the CDR3 is 11 residues. V gave up 5 bases and J gave up 0 bases, with 4 bases separating them. The CDR3 sequence is CSAGVNTEAFF. Written as DNA, the CDR3 is TGCAGTGCTGGGGTGAACACTGAAGCTTTCTTT.

The chain's CDR3 is CASSYNSFYGYTF. CDR3 DNA sequence: TGTGCCAGCAGTTACAATTCGTTCTATGGCTACACCTTC. The chain links TRBV6-2 or TRBV6-3 to TRBJ1-2; D is unclear. The germline CDR1 and CDR2 sequences are MNHEY and SVGEGT. The CDR3 contains 13 residues. V was shortened by 2 bases and J by 4 bases, with 8 bases between the two germline ends.

The rearrangement uses TRBV10-3 and TRBJ2-5; 10 positions agree with TRBD2. Germline loops: CDR1 ENHRY, CDR2 SYGVKD. Losses at the gene ends were 4 bases for V and 4 bases for J; bases not matched to a gene: 6. This CDR3 region has 15 residues. Written as DNA, the CDR3 is TGTGCCATCAGTGCCCAGCGGGGGGGCTTAGAGACCCAGTACTTC. It yields the protein CAISAQRGGLETQYF.

The J gene is TRBJ1-2, the V gene TRBV10-3; D is undetermined. This CDR3 contains 12 residues. The germline V gene has CDR1 ENHRY and CDR2 SYGVKD. V was trimmed by 10 bases and J by 8 bases, leaving 17 bases between them. The chain's CDR3 is CATSQEVRGYTF. DNA for the CDR3: TGTGCCACTTCCCAGGAGGTGAGAGGCTACACCTTC.

The chain has TRBV10-3 and TRBJ1-2; D remains ambiguous. In germline, CDR1 is ENHRY, CDR2 SYGVKD. Trimming stripped 3 bases from V and 1 base from J, with 9 bases between. The CDR3 has 14 residues. The CDR3 nucleotides are TGTGCCATCAGTGATGAGGTTGTTAACTATGGCTACACCTTC. This translates into CAISDEVVNYGYTF.

This clone was seen only once. The chain links TRBV7-9 to TRBJ2-5; D unclear. In germline, CDR1 is SEHNR, CDR2 FQNEAQ (reference sequence). The ends were cut back, 1 base at V and 7 bases at J, with 13 bases in the middle. This CDR3 has 14 amino acids. In DNA form, the CDR3 reads TGTGCCAGCAGCTTAGGACCCCCGGGTCTGACCCAGTACTTC. Translating it yields CASSLGPPGLTQYF.

The chain employs TRBV18 and TRBJ2-3, with D unresolved. In germline, CDR1 is KGHSH, CDR2 LQKENI. The CDR3 runs 14 residues. Trimming removed 0 bases from V and 6 bases from J, with 10 bases in between. The CDR3 region is CASSPPKAEDTQYF. In nucleotides, the CDR3 is TGTGCCAGCTCACCACCGAAGGCCGAGGATACGCAGTATTTT.

Concerning this clone: The same CDR3 can be traced to other DNA sequences in this sample. The chain couples TRBV6-2 or TRBV6-3 to TRBJ1-2, with D unclear. This CDR3 comprises 13 residues. CDR1 is MNHEY and CDR2 is SVGEGT in the germline V gene. The germline V and J ends were trimmed by 0 bases and 4 bases, with 6 bases remaining between them. CDR3: CASSYSGSYGYTF. CDR3 in DNA: TGTGCCAGCAGTTACTCAGGATCCTATGGCTACACCTTC.

This chain joins TRBV28 and TRBJ2-6, with D hard to call. Deletions cut 3 bases from V and 0 bases from J, with 9 bases between. The V gene's germline CDR1 is MDHEN and CDR2 SYDVKM. The CDR3 runs 16 residues. The CDR3: CASSFTPDSGANVLTF. CDR3 DNA: TGTGCCAGCAGTTTCACCCCCGACTCTGGGGCCAACGTCCTGACTTTC.

V usage is TRBV24-1 and J usage is TRBJ1-2; unclear D gene. Germline CDR1 is KGHDR and CDR2 is SFDVKD. V lost 3 bases and J lost 4, with 11 bases in between. This CDR3 spans 14 amino acids. The CDR3 DNA follows: TGTGCCACCAGTGATGTGGGGTTGGGCTATGGCTACACCTTC. It encodes CATSDVGLGYGYTF.

The chain couples TRBV27 to TRBJ1-6; 8 nucleotides agree with TRBD1. Losses at the gene ends were 5 bases for V and 9 bases for J; bases not matched to a gene: 9. The CDR3 totals 15 residues. Per the germline V gene, CDR1 is MNHEY and CDR2 is SMNVEV (reference sequence). CDR3 protein: CASSILQGVGSPLHF. DNA for the CDR3: TGTGCCAGCAGTATCCTACAGGGGGTCGGTTCACCCCTCCACTTT.

The chain carries TRBV10-1 and TRBJ1-2; D call uncertain. The CDR3 is 11 amino acids. Germline V gene data show CDR1 as WNHNN and CDR2 as SYGVQD (reference sequence). Trimming left V 8 bases short and J 6 bases short, with 10 bases between. CDR3 in DNA: TGCGCCAGCCCCTTTGGTGATGGCTACACCTTC. This gives the protein CASPFGDGYTF.

This clone was seen once. The chain employs TRBV27 and TRBJ1-2, with 11 bases aligning to TRBD1. The germline CDR1 and CDR2 sequences are MNHEY and SMNVEV (reference sequence). The CDR3 extends over 17 amino acids. Trimming cost V 5 bases and J 5 bases; bases outside gene matches: 13. CDR3 DNA sequence: TGTGCCAGCAGTCGGACAGGGGGCGTTTTTCCCAGATATGGCTACACCTTC. As protein: CASSRTGGVFPRYGYTF.

This rearrangement joins TRBV12-3 or TRBV12-4 to TRBJ2-1; D might be TRBD1 (6 bases). V lost 6 bases and J 9 bases, leaving 12 bases between the germline ends. The CDR3 contains 12 residues. The CDR3: CASRTDSAEQFF. The CDR3 nucleotides read TGTGCCAGCAGGACGGACAGCGCTGAGCAGTTCTTC.

The chain combines TRBV19 with TRBJ1-1; D ambiguous. The CDR3 loop spans 13 amino acids. The V end was cut by 6 bases, the J end by 10 bases, with 18 bases between. CDR1 is LNHDA and CDR2 is SQIVND in the germline V gene (reference sequence). CDR3 nucleotides: TGTGCCAGTAGGATCGGGTCCATGCGGCCAGCTTTCTTT. Its translation: CASRIGSMRPAFF.

The CDR3 reads CASSEVRRGGNYGYTF. CDR3 DNA: TGTGCCAGCAGTGAAGTAAGGAGGGGTGGGAACTATGGCTACACCTTC. The gene calls are TRBV6-1 and TRBJ1-2, with D tentatively TRBD1 (5 bases). The CDR3 covers 16 residues. Germline CDR1 MNHNS, CDR2 SASEGT. V was clipped by 1 base and J by 2 bases, with 14 bases between them.

V is TRBV7-9 and J is TRBJ2-7; 10 bases are shared with TRBD1. Germline CDR1 is SEHNR and CDR2 is FQNEAQ (reference sequence). The CDR3 spans 13 residues. CDR3 in amino acids: CASLGQGSYEQYF. The CDR3 DNA reads TGTGCATCCCTGGGACAGGGGTCCTACGAGCAGTACTTC.

The chain joins TRBV24-1 to TRBJ1-2, with D possibly being TRBD1 (5 bases). Germline values: CDR1 KGHDR, CDR2 SFDVKD. Trimming removed 4 bases at V and 1 base at J, with 9 bases between. The CDR3 has 14 residues. This chain's CDR3 is CATSEGTYNYGYTF. CDR3 in DNA: TGTGCCACCAGTGAAGGGACGTATAACTATGGCTACACCTTC.

The chain carries TRBV19 and TRBJ1-5; TRBD1 aligns across 11 bases. This CDR3 contains 14 residues. Germline CDR1 is LNHDA and CDR2 is SQIVND (reference sequence). The V gene end was trimmed by 3 bases and the J gene end by 6 bases; junction bases not matched to a gene: 1. CDR3 residues: CASSIGQGAQPQHF. In DNA, the CDR3 is TGTGCCAGTAGTATCGGACAGGGGGCTCAGCCCCAGCATTTT.

V and J are TRBV27 and TRBJ2-5, with 7 bases identical to TRBD2. The J segment lost 7 bases and the V segment lost 0 bases, leaving 5 bases of the junction unmatched. Germline values: CDR1 MNHEY, CDR2 SMNVEV (reference sequence). The CDR3 loop spans 14 amino acids. CDR3 sequence: CASSLSGAGRTQYF. The DNA of the CDR3 is TGTGCCAGCAGTTTATCTGGAGCGGGAAGGACCCAGTACTTC.

The chain has TRBV10-3 and TRBJ1-6; D call uncertain. The CDR3 extends over 14 amino acids. Trimming left V 6 bases short and J 10 bases short, with 16 bases between. CDR1 is ENHRY and CDR2 is SYGVKD in the germline V gene. CDR3 residues: CAISPGGDRSPLHF. The CDR3 DNA reads TGTGCCATCAGCCCTGGCGGGGATCGATCACCCCTCCACTTT.

The chain recombines TRBV6-5 with TRBJ1-2, with D hard to call. The V gene lost 7 bases and the J gene lost 7 bases, with 16 bases spanning the gap. The CDR3 consists of 13 residues. The germline CDR1 and CDR2 sequences are MNHEY and SVGAGI. Here the CDR3 reads CASTVALGGGYTF. The CDR3 region has the DNA TGTGCCAGCACCGTAGCCCTAGGAGGTGGCTACACCTTC.

The J gene is TRBJ2-2, the V gene TRBV6-1, with TRBD2 matching 13 bases. The trim removed 4 bases at V and 1 base at J, leaving 0 bases unmatched. The CDR3 runs to 16 residues. Germline-derived CDR1 and CDR2 are MNHNS and SASEGT. The CDR3 sequence is CASSGLAGGNTGELFF. DNA of the CDR3: TGTGCCAGCAGTGGACTAGCGGGAGGGAACACCGGGGAGCTGTTTTTT.

This chain uses TRBV3-1 (or the pseudogene TRBV3-2) with TRBJ1-1; D not resolved. CDR1 and CDR2 (germline): LGHDT, YNNKEL (reference sequence). The CDR3 is made up of 14 amino acids. The V and J ends lost 5 bases and 0 bases respectively, with 10 bases between them. CDR3 loop: CASSGIGLNTEAFF. The CDR3 DNA reads TGTGCCAGCAGCGGAATTGGATTGAACACTGAAGCTTTCTTT.

This chain uses TRBV7-3 with TRBJ2-3; D might be TRBD2 (6 bases). This CDR3 comprises 14 residues. With 5 bases removed from V and 1 base from J, the gap between germline ends came to 10 bases. Germline V gene sequence: CDR1 SGHTA, CDR2 FQGTGA. The CDR3 DNA sequence: TGTGCCAGCAGCAGTAGCGGAGGCACAGATACGCAGTATTTT. Translating gives CASSSSGGTDTQYF. Using reference TRBV7-3 and TRBJ2-3 for the parts outside the CDR3, the full variable domain is GAGVSQTPSNKVTEKGKYVELRCDPISGHTALYWYRQSLGQGPEFLIYFQGTGAADDSGLPNDRFFAVRPEGSVSTLKIQRTERGDSAVYLCASSSSGGTDTQYFGPGTRLTVL.

The chain employs TRBV6-2 or TRBV6-3 and TRBJ1-5; D is ambiguous. The germline CDR1 and CDR2 sequences are MNHEY and SVGEGT. There are 14 residues in the CDR3. The V and J ends lost 4 bases and 0 bases respectively, with 7 bases between them. CDR3 sequence: CASSSVSSNQPQHF. DNA of the CDR3: TGTGCCAGCAGTTCGGTCAGTAGCAATCAGCCCCAGCATTTT.

CDR3 nucleotides: TGCGCCAGCAGCTTATTAGCAGATACCGGGGAGCTGTTTTTT. This translates into CASSLLADTGELFF. J is TRBJ2-2 and V is TRBV5-1; D is undetermined. Trimming shortened V by 2 bases and J by 5 bases, and 10 bases separated the two germline ends. The germline CDR1 and CDR2 sequences are SGHRS and YFSETQ. The CDR3 loop spans 14 amino acids.

J is TRBJ2-7 and V is TRBV18; the D gene is possibly TRBD1 (5 bases). Germline loops: CDR1 KGHSH, CDR2 LQKENI. This CDR3 comprises 13 residues. The V and J ends lost 5 bases and 2 bases respectively, with 10 bases between them. The CDR3: CASSDGQTYEQYF. The CDR3, as DNA: TGTGCCAGCTCAGATGGACAAACCTACGAGCAGTACTTC.

The V and J genes are TRBV29-1 and TRBJ1-1, with D possibly being TRBD1 (5 bases). There are 13 residues in the CDR3. Trimming pared 3 bases from V and 4 bases from J, leaving 12 bases between. The germline V gene encodes CDR1 SQVTM and CDR2 ANQGSEA. The chain's CDR3 is CSVEEKGRTEAFF. The CDR3 DNA follows: TGCAGCGTTGAGGAAAAGGGGCGCACTGAAGCTTTCTTT.